Listed below are T cell receptor beta chains from one sample, sequenced in a study of blood T cell repertoires in COVID-19. Sequencing was performed with immunoSEQ multiplex PCR; in TCRdb, only in-frame clones are kept and a portion is missing. The sample shows 310,000 or so clones, over 75% of them seen only once. Sequenced sample: PBMCs or T cells enriched from blood (not recorded which). The receptors were gathered from a woman aged 25 to 39 who had recovered from COVID-19. CDR3s leave out the opening cysteine and the closing phenylalanine or tryptophan.

J gene	V gene	CDR3 protein
TRBJ1-1	TRBV28	ASSSSGTPNTEAF
TRBJ1-4	TRBV20-1	SAPRAHARV
TRBJ2-5	TRBV5-1	ASSLGLAGGLETQY
TRBJ2-3	TRBV27	ASSPGTGFGDTQY
TRBJ2-1	TRBV28	ASRSGRTHEQF
TRBJ2-7	TRBV7-2	ASSWGLAGGPEY
TRBJ2-3	TRBV28	ASSFLGRTHPFTDTQY
TRBJ2-1	TRBV25-1	ASSEGGLANYNEQF
TRBJ2-7	TRBV2	ATVYSSLGEQY
TRBJ2-5	TRBV7-7	ASSFGTGTSGRRETQY
TRBJ1-1	TRBV24-1	ATRNPRTTEAF
TRBJ1-2	TRBV28	ASSFPDRVYGYT
TRBJ2-2	TRBV5-1	ASSRGETGELF
TRBJ2-5	TRBV5-1	ASRAGQGQETQY
TRBJ1-5	TRBV27	ASSLIGQGDNQPQH
TRBJ2-7	TRBV30	AWDRGGTYEQY
TRBJ1-1	TRBV15	ATSRDRGNTEAF
TRBJ2-1	TRBV5-4	ASSHPGGGRATNEQF
TRBJ1-2	TRBV28	ASSLWMGGVYGYT